A single sample gave rise to the 16 T cell receptor beta chains below, sequenced in a study of Graves' ophthalmopathy and Graves' hyperthyroidism. From RNA, the CDR3 regions of TCR beta chains were amplified and sequenced. HTBI primers were employed in first-round RT-PCR, then a second-round multiplex PCR followed. TCRdb itself ran the multiplex PCR reads through MiXCR, one entry per CDR3 protein. The sample includes about 700,000 distinct CDR3 sequences, roughly 41% of them seen just once. The sequencing input was peripheral blood. Receptor source: an adult man with Graves' ophthalmopathy.

This clonotype has just one count. The conserved closing phenylalanine or tryptophan is absent in this CDR3, likely reflecting a read error. Because the CDR3's place on the DNA is in doubt, the DNA is left out and the CDR3 is given as listed by TCRdb. J is TRBJ2-7 and V is TRBV2; the DNA was not compared with TRBD2, the D call given in the table. Inclusive of both ends, the CDR3 amounts to 8 amino acids. Germline V lookup: CDR1 SNHLY, CDR2 FYNNEI. The CDR3 is CASSGLAG.

A remark on this clonotype: At one boundary the junction diverges from the germline segment, which might be a read error. J is TRBJ1-2 and V is TRBV25-1; 8 nucleotides agree with TRBD1. The length of the CDR3 is 11 residues. The germline V gene has CDR1 MGHDK and CDR2 SYGVNS. CDR3 bases: TGTGCCAGCAGTTTCAGGACAGGGCACGACTTC. Translated: CASSFRTGHDF.

To note about this clonotype: This may come from a read error, since a much larger clone is one base off. The rearrangement links TRBV24-1 to TRBJ2-7, with D perhaps being TRBD1 or TRBD2 (5 bases each). Germline V gene data show CDR1 as KGHDR and CDR2 as SFDVKD. CDR3 length equals 15 residues. The CDR3 loop is CVTSDTGRNTYEQYF. DNA for the CDR3: TGTGTCACCAGTGACACGGGACGAAATACCTACGAGCAGTACTTC.

This clonotype was detected ten times or more. CDR3 sequence (DNA): TGCGCCAGCAGCACCAGGGTAAGCTCCTACAATGAGCAGTTCTTC. Translated: CASSTRVSSYNEQFF. The chain is built from TRBV10-2 and TRBJ2-1; maybe TRBD1 (5 bases). From germline, CDR1 is WSHSY and CDR2 SAAADI. The CDR3 spans 15 residues. V was trimmed by 6 bases and J by 0 bases, leaving 12 bases between them.

This clonotype has more than one count but fewer than ten. V and J are TRBV20-1 and TRBJ1-4, with 7 bases that match TRBD1. Germline lookup yields CDR1 DFQATT and CDR2 SNEGSKA (reference sequence). V trimming: 5 bases; J trimming: 8 bases; junction bases outside the gene matches: 17. The CDR3 extends over 16 amino acids. CDR3 sequence (DNA): TGCAGTGCTTTCGGCGATGAGGCAGGGGGTAGGGAAAAACTGTTTTTT. Its protein is CSAFGDEAGGREKLFF.

This clonotype was seen many times. V usage is TRBV29-1 and J usage is TRBJ2-5, with 11 bases fitting TRBD2. Germline V gene sequence: CDR1 SQVTM, CDR2 ANQGSEA. The CDR3 covers 15 residues. The ends lost 4 bases at V and 3 bases at J; junction bases unmatched: 7. This CDR3 reads CSVAGTSGKKETQYF. In DNA form, the CDR3 reads TGCAGCGTTGCCGGGACTAGCGGAAAGAAAGAGACCCAGTACTTC.

Comments on this clonotype: At one end, the junction sequence differs from germline, possibly due to a read error. V is TRBV5-4 and J is TRBJ1-5; weak D call: TRBD1 (6 bases). This CDR3 spans 18 amino acids. CDR1 SGHNT and CDR2 YYREEE come from the germline V gene (reference sequence). The CDR3 loop is CASSQEPDRRYSNQPQHF. CDR3 bases: TGCGCCAGCAGCCAAGAACCAGACAGGAGATATAGCAATCAGCCCCAGCATTTT.

The V call is TRBV14, the J call TRBJ2-7; TRBD2 matches at 7 bases. The CDR3 spans 14 residues. CDR1 SGHDN and CDR2 FVKESK come from the germline V gene. The V and J ends lost 1 base and 6 bases, in that order; junction bases with no gene match: 6. Here the CDR3 DNA reads TGTGCCAGCAGCCAAGTCGCGGGAGCCTGCGAGCAGTACTTC. It specifies CASSQVAGACEQYF.

This clonotype has just one count. V and J are TRBV20-1 and TRBJ2-2; tentatively, D is TRBD2 (5 bases). This CDR3 spans 14 amino acids. With 3 bases removed from V and 6 bases from J, the gap between germline ends came to 14 bases. Germline lookup yields CDR1 DFQATT and CDR2 SNEGSKA (reference sequence). CDR3 loop: CSARTPRGPGELFF. In DNA form, the CDR3 reads TGCAGTGCTAGGACCCCCCGGGGTCCCGGGGAGCTGTTTTTT.

This clonotype was found once. The conserved final phenylalanine or tryptophan is absent from the CDR3, which likely points to a read error. No DNA is shown, since the ends of the CDR3 on it are uncertain; the CDR3 is the one TCRdb lists. This chain connects TRBV7-8 to TRBJ2-6; whether TRBD1, the table's D call, matches the DNA was not checked. Germline CDR1 and CDR2: SGHVS and FQNEAQ. Termini included, the CDR3 measures 11 amino acids. The chain's CDR3 is CASSQRGVRGL.

This clonotype was detected only once. V usage is TRBV2 and J usage is TRBJ2-3, with TRBD2 matching over 10 bases. Germline CDR1 is SNHLY and CDR2 is FYNNEI. With 6 bases clipped from V and 1 base from J, the junction kept 7 bases outside the gene matches. The CDR3 has 16 amino acids. CDR3 loop: CASRGLAGARTDTQYF. The CDR3 DNA reads TGTGCCAGCAGGGGCCTAGCGGGGGCCCGCACAGATACGCAGTATTTT.

This sequence joins TRBV11-2 and TRBJ2-7; tentatively, D is TRBD1 (5 bases). The CDR3 runs 15 residues. Germline V lookup: CDR1 SGHAT, CDR2 FQNNGV. The ends were cut back, 5 bases at V and 7 bases at J, with 21 bases in the middle. CDR3 protein: CASSLTLKGAGEQYF. The CDR3 region has the DNA TGTGCCAGCAGCCTAACATTGAAAGGGGCCGGGGAGCAGTACTTC.

The V call is TRBV5-4, the J call TRBJ2-5; TRBD2 aligns across 7 bases. V was clipped by 3 bases and J by 2 bases; unmatched bases: 10. Germline V gene sequence: CDR1 SGHNT, CDR2 YYREEE (reference sequence). The CDR3 is 16 amino acids. CDR3 region: CASSSPRAGPQETQYF. As DNA, the CDR3 is TGTGCCAGCAGCTCACCTAGAGCGGGACCTCAAGAGACCCAGTACTTC.

This clonotype appeared many times. The chain uses TRBV15 and TRBJ2-7, with D unclear. The germline V gene encodes CDR1 LNHNV and CDR2 YYDKDF (reference sequence). This CDR3 is 14 amino acids long. The V gene lost 0 bases and the J gene lost 3 bases, with 9 bases spanning the gap. The CDR3: CATSREVRNYEQYF. CDR3 sequence (DNA): TGTGCCACCAGCAGAGAAGTCCGAAACTACGAGCAGTACTTC.

The table lists this clonotype with a few counts. The chain combines TRBV19 with TRBJ1-5, with D hard to call. The length of the CDR3 is 15 residues. Trimming took off 3 bases at V and 0 bases at J, with 9 bases between the two ends. The V gene's germline CDR1 is LNHDA and CDR2 SQIVND (reference sequence). CDR3 DNA sequence: TGTGCCAGTAGTATTTTCAGCTATAGCAATCAGCCCCAGCATTTT. Translation: CASSIFSYSNQPQHF. The full variable domain, its missing parts supplied by reference TRBV19 and TRBJ1-5, is DGGITQSPKYLFRKEGQNVTLSCEQNLNHDAMYWYRQDPGQGLRLIYYSQIVNDFQKGDIAEGYSVSREKKESFPLTVTSAQKNPTAFYLCASSIFSYSNQPQHFGDGTRLSIL.

Regarding this clonotype: Relative to the germline gene, one junction end is altered; a read error may explain this. The chain uses TRBV11-2 and TRBJ2-6; 9 bases line up with TRBD1. Germline values: CDR1 SGHAT, CDR2 FQNNGV. The CDR3 runs 19 residues. This CDR3 reads CASSLDLWDRDGGANVLTF. In DNA, the CDR3 is TGTGCCAGCAGCTTAGATCTGTGGGACAGGGATGGTGGGGCCAACGTCCTGACTTTT.